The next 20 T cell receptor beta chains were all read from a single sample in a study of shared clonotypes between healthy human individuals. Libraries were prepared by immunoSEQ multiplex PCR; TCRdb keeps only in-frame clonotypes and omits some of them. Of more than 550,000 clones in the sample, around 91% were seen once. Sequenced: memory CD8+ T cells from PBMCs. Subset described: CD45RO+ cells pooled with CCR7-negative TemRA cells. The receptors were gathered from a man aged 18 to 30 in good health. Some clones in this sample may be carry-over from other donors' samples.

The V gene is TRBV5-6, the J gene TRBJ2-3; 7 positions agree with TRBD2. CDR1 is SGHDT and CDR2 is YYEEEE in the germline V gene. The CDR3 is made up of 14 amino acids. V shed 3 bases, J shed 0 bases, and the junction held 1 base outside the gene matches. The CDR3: CASSSGRSTDTQYF. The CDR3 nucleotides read TGTGCCAGCAGCTCCGGGAGGAGCACAGATACGCAGTATTTT.

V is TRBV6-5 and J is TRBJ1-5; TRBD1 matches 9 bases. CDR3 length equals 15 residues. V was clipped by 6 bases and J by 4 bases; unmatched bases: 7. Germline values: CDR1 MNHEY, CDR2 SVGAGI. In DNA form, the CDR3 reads TGTGCCAGCAGGTACGGGACAGGGAAGAATCAGCCCCAGCATTTT. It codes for CASRYGTGKNQPQHF.

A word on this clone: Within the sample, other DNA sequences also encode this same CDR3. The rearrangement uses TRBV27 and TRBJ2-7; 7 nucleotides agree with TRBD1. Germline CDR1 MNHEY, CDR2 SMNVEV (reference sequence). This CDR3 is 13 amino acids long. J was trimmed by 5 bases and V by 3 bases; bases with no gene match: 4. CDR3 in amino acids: CASSLTGLHEQYF. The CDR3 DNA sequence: TGTGCCAGCAGTTTGACAGGGTTACACGAGCAGTACTTC.

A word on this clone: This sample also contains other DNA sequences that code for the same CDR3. The CDR3 sequence is CASSLAGLNYEQYF. In DNA form, the CDR3 reads TGCGCCAGCAGCTTAGCAGGGTTGAACTACGAGCAGTACTTC. The chain carries TRBV5-1 and TRBJ2-7, with D tentatively TRBD1 (5 bases). V was cut by 2 bases and J by 3 bases, with 12 bases left in between. The CDR3 consists of 14 residues. Germline CDR1 SGHRS, CDR2 YFSETQ.

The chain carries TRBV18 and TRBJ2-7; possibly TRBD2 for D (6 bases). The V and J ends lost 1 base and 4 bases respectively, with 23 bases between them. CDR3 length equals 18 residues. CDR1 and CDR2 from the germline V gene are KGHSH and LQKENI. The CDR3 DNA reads TGTGCCAGCTCACCACAAGCATTGGACTACGCCTCAGGGTACGAGCAGTACTTC. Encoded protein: CASSPQALDYASGYEQYF.

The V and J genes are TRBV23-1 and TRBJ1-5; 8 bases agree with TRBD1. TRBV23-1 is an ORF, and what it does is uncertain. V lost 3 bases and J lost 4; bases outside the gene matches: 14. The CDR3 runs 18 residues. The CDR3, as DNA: TGCGCCAGCAGTCACCAATGTCAGGGACAGGCACCTAATCAGCCCCAGCATTTT. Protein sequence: CASSHQCQGQAPNQPQHF.

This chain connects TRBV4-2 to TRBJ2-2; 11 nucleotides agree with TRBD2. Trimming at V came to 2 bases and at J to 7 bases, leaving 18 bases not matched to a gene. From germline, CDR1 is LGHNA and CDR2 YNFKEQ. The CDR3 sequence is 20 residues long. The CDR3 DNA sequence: TGTGCCAGCAGCCAAACGTACGGGGTACTAGCGGGAGTGGGCGTCGGGGAGCTGTTTTTT. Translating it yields CASSQTYGVLAGVGVGELFF.

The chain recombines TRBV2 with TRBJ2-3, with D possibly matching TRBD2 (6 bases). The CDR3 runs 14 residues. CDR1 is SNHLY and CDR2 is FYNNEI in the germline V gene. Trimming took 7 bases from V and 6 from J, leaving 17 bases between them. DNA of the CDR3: TGTGCCAGCATTATGAGACTAGAGGCGGATACGCAGTATTTT. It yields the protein CASIMRLEADTQYF.

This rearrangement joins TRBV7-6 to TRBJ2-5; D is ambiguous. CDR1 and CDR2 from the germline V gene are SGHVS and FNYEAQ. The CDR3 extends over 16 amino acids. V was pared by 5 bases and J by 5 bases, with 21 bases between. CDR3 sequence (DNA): TGTGCCAGCAGCGATGACTGGAGTAGTCCTGGGGAGACCCAGTACTTC. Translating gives CASSDDWSSPGETQYF.

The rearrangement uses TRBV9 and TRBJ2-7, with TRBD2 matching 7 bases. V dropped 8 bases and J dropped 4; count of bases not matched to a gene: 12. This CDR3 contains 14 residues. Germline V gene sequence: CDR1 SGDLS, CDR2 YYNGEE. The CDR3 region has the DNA TGTGCCAGACCTACGCGGGCTAGCGGTTACGAGCAGTACTTC. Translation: CARPTRASGYEQYF.

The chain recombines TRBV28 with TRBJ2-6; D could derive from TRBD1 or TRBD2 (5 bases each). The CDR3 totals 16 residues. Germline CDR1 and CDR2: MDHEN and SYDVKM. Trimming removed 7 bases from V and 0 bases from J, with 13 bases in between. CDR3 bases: TGTGCCAGCACCATGGGACCGTTCTCTGGGGCCAACGTCCTGACTTTC. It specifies CASTMGPFSGANVLTF.

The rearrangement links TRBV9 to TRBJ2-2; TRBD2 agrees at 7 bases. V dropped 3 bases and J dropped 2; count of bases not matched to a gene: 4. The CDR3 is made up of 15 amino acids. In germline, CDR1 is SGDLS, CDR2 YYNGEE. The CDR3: CASSDSGTNTGELFF. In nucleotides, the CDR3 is TGTGCCAGCAGCGACAGCGGGACCAACACCGGGGAGCTGTTTTTT.

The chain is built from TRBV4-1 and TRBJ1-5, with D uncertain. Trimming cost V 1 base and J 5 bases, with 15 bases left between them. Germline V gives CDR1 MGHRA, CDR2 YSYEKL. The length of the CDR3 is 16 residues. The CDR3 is CASSQGQAPEYQPQHF. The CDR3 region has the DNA TGCGCCAGCAGCCAAGGACAAGCCCCAGAGTATCAGCCCCAGCATTTT.

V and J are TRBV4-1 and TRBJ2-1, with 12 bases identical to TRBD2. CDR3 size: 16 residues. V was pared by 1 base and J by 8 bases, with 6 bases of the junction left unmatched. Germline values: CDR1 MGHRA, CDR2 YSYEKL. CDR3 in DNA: TGCGCCAGCAGCCAAGGTCCTAGCGGGAGGGGACATGAGCAGTTCTTC. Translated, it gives CASSQGPSGRGHEQFF.

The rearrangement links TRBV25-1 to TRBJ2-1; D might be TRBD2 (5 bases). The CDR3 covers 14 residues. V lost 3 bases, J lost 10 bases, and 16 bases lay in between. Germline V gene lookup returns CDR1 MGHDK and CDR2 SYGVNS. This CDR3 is CASSDFNVGEEQFF. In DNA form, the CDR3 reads TGTGCCAGCAGTGACTTTAACGTGGGAGAGGAGCAGTTCTTC.

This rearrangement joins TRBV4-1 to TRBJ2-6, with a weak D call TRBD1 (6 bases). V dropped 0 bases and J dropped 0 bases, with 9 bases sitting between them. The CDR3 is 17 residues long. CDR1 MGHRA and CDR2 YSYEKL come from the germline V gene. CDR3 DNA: TGCGCCAGCAGCCAAGAATACAGGGACTCTGGGGCCAACGTCCTGACTTTC. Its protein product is CASSQEYRDSGANVLTF.

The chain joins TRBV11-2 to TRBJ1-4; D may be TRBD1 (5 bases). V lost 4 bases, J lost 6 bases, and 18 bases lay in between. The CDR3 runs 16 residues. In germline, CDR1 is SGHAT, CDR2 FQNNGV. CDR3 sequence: CASSSPGRWGDEKLFF. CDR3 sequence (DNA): TGTGCCAGCAGCTCCCCTGGGAGGTGGGGGGATGAAAAACTGTTTTTT.

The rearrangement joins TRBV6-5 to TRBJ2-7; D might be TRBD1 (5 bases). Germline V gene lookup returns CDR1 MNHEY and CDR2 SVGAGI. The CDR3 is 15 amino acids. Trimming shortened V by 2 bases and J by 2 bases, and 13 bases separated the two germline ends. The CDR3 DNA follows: TGTGCCAGCAGTTACGGTGGTCAGGGAACCTACGAGCAGTACTTC. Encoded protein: CASSYGGQGTYEQYF.

CDR3: CASSESLAGYNEQFF. As DNA, the CDR3 is TGCGCCAGCAGTGAGTCGCTAGCGGGATACAATGAGCAGTTCTTC. The rearrangement uses TRBV10-1 and TRBJ2-1; 9 positions match TRBD2. J was trimmed by 4 bases and V by 0 bases; bases with no gene match: 1. Germline loops: CDR1 WNHNN, CDR2 SYGVQD (reference sequence). The CDR3 is 15 residues long.

The CDR3 loop is CAISAGTAAGYTF. CDR3 coding DNA: TGTGCCATCAGTGCCGGGACAGCGGCGGGCTACACCTTC. The V gene is TRBV10-3, the J gene TRBJ1-2, with TRBD1 matching 7 bases. There are 13 residues in the CDR3. V gave up 4 bases and J gave up 8 bases; unmatched junction bases: 7. Germline V gives CDR1 ENHRY, CDR2 SYGVKD.